The 13 T cell receptor beta chains below were found in one sample sequenced in a study of T cell repertoires in aging, cancer and after chemotherapy (dated by TCRdb to the late 2010s). Instead of sorted cells or RNA, genomic DNA extracted from peripheral blood served as the source for amplifying TCR beta rearrangements. TCRdb records Illumina MiSeq as the sequencer. Using a mixed TRB-A/B primer pool, multiplex touch-down PCR amplified rearranged TRB sequences covering the V, D and J segments. TCRdb applied fastp at Q25 and MiXCR to the public reads, then kept only in-frame beta chains. Here each entry gathers all rows of one CDR3 protein and keeps the most common genes and DNA. This sample gives 10,000 to 15,000 distinct CDR3 sequences in total; approximately 28% of them show up just once. The top ten hold approximately 9.3% of the sample. Sequencing was performed on blood. Receptor source: a human donor with a blood cancer.

There are a few counts of this clonotype. This chain uses TRBV20-1 with TRBJ2-1, with D uncertain. From germline, CDR1 is DFQATT and CDR2 SNEGSKA (reference sequence). Trimming pared 0 bases from V and 7 bases from J, leaving 22 bases between. This CDR3 spans 17 amino acids. The CDR3, as DNA: TGCAGTGCTAGAGATTTGAGGATACCGGCCCCCTCAAATGAGCAGTTCTTC. It translates to CSARDLRIPAPSNEQFF.

The rearrangement joins TRBV4-3 to TRBJ2-5; D unclear. Germline CDR1 LGHNA, CDR2 YSLEER. Trimming removed 0 bases at V and 3 bases at J, with 5 bases between. The CDR3 covers 13 residues. CDR3 loop: CASSQDRKETQYF. The CDR3, as DNA: TGCGCCAGCAGCCAAGATCGAAAAGAGACCCAGTACTTC.

This clonotype is termed medium-sized. V is TRBV6-5 and J is TRBJ1-2; D might be TRBD1 (5 bases). V was cut by 6 bases and J by 6 bases, with 23 bases left in between. The germline CDR1 and CDR2 sequences are MNHEY and SVGAGI. There are 16 residues in the CDR3. CDR3 in DNA: TGTGCCAGCAGATCCCCGGGACGGCGGGCCTCTAATGGCTACACCTTC. Translating it yields CASRSPGRRASNGYTF.

The chain is built from TRBV7-2 and TRBJ2-2; 8 nucleotides match TRBD1. V lost 4 bases, J lost 6 bases, and 10 bases stayed unmatched. This CDR3 is built from 16 residues. Germline CDR1 and CDR2: SGHTA and FQGNSA. Here the CDR3 reads CASSSWTGSYSGELFF. DNA for the CDR3: TGTGCCAGCAGCTCATGGACAGGGTCGTACTCCGGGGAGCTGTTTTTT.

This clonotype is labeled medium-sized. V and J are TRBV19 and TRBJ2-7; D uncertain. This CDR3 has 15 residues. The ends were cut back, 5 bases at V and 3 bases at J, with 17 bases in the middle. The germline V gene has CDR1 LNHDA and CDR2 SQIVND (reference sequence). The CDR3 DNA follows: TGTGCCAGTAGTGCCGGGTCCGGACCTTACTACGAGCAGTACGTC. Protein: CASSAGSGPYYEQYV.

This clonotype was found a few times. CDR3: CASSLGGGRADRAEAFF. The CDR3 region has the DNA TGTGCCAGCAGCTTAGGAGGGGGCAGGGCGGATCGGGCTGAAGCTTTCTTT. The chain carries TRBV7-2 and TRBJ1-1; the match to TRBD1 covers 7 bases. The CDR3 totals 17 residues. The germline V gene has CDR1 SGHTA and CDR2 FQGNSA. V gave up 1 base and J gave up 6 bases; unmatched junction bases: 14.

This clonotype is labeled as medium-sized. The rearrangement uses TRBV5-5 and TRBJ2-3; 10 positions agree with TRBD2. V dropped 4 bases and J dropped 2; count of bases not matched to a gene: 4. Per germline, CDR1 SGHKS and CDR2 YYEKEE (reference sequence). The CDR3 has 15 amino acids. The CDR3 protein is CASSPGLAPTDTQYF. In DNA, the CDR3 is TGTGCCAGCAGCCCGGGACTAGCGCCCACAGATACGCAGTATTTT.

The V gene is TRBV11-2, the J gene TRBJ2-3; tentatively, D is TRBD2 (5 bases). Deletions cut 0 bases from V and 1 base from J, with 17 bases between. CDR1 and CDR2 from the germline V gene are SGHAT and FQNNGV. CDR3 size: 18 residues. The CDR3 is CASSLDGRSGLGTDTQYF. CDR3 DNA sequence: TGTGCCAGCAGCTTAGATGGGCGTTCGGGGTTGGGCACAGATACGCAGTATTTT.

By sample fraction, this clonotype is medium-sized. J is TRBJ2-5 and V is TRBV29-1; 10 bases are shared with TRBD2. This CDR3 comprises 13 residues. With V trimmed by 7 bases and J by 5 bases, 7 bases remained unmatched. Looked up from germline, CDR1 is SQVTM and CDR2 is ANQGSEA. CDR3 protein: CSAASGSRETQYF. The CDR3 nucleotides read TGCAGCGCTGCTAGCGGGAGTAGGGAGACCCAGTACTTC.

By sample share, this clonotype is medium-sized (0.01 to 0.1%). The chain recombines TRBV5-4 with TRBJ2-5; 7 nucleotides match TRBD1. CDR1 and CDR2 (germline): SGHNT, YYREEE (reference sequence). Trimming removed 7 bases from V and 4 bases from J; junction bases left unmatched: 13. This CDR3 is built from 15 residues. The CDR3 reads CASGDYRQGAETQYF. DNA for the CDR3: TGTGCCAGCGGAGACTACAGACAGGGCGCAGAGACCCAGTACTTC. Supplemented by reference TRBV5-4 and TRBJ2-5, the full variable domain reads ETGVTQSPTHLIKTRGQQVTLRCSSQSGHNTVSWYQQALGQGPQFIFQYYREEENGRGNFPPRFSGLQFPNYSSELNVNALELDDSALYLCASGDYRQGAETQYFGPGTRLLVL.

V is TRBV5-5 and J is TRBJ1-3, with D hard to call. The CDR3 is 13 residues long. Deletions cut 7 bases from V and 2 bases from J, with 10 bases between. Germline V lookup: CDR1 SGHKS, CDR2 YYEKEE (reference sequence). In DNA form, the CDR3 reads TGTGCCAGCCGCGAGGGCACTGGAAACACCATATATTTT. This translates into CASREGTGNTIYF.

Judged by abundance, this clonotype is medium-sized (0.01 to 0.1%). V is TRBV6-4 and J is TRBJ2-1; D uncertain. Germline V CDR1 and CDR2: MRHNA, SNTAGT. The CDR3 is 14 amino acids. Trimming stripped 0 bases from V and 12 bases from J, with 15 bases between. The CDR3 DNA reads TGTGCCAGCAGTGACTCCGGCGGAAGTACGGTGCAGTTCTTC. It yields the protein CASSDSGGSTVQFF.

The chain couples TRBV11-1 to TRBJ2-3; TRBD2 is a possible D gene (5 bases). The V gene lost 5 bases and the J gene lost 8 bases, with 11 bases spanning the gap. The CDR3 is 12 residues long. Germline assignment: CDR1 SGHAT and CDR2 FQDESV (reference sequence). The CDR3 protein is CASSIREATQYF. The CDR3 DNA reads as TGTGCCAGCAGCATCCGGGAAGCTACGCAGTATTTT.